Listed below are T cell receptor beta chains from one sample, sequenced in a study of blood T cell repertoires in COVID-19. Measured with immunoSEQ multiplex PCR; TCRdb has only the in-frame clones, and not every one. The sample lists hundreds of thousands of clones, approximately 90% occurring once. Sequencing was carried out using peripheral blood. The receptors were gathered from a woman between 45 and 65 years old with active or convalescent COVID-19. Each CDR3 is given with its conserved first and last residue. A D gene is named only where the DNA matches it firmly. Clone size is shown for a subset of rows, as once, few, many or a class of expanded clone.

cdr3_aa cdr3_nt j_call clone_size cdr3_length v_call d_call
CASSLTVAAGAFF TGCGCCAGCAGCTTGACAGTGGCCGCGGGGGCTTTCTTT TRBJ1-1 once 13 TRBV5-1 NA
CASKPSGQGRVQYF TGTGCCAGCAAACCCTCGGGGCAGGGGAGGGTGCAGTACTTC TRBJ2-7 few 14 TRBV27 NA
CASSSDRRVPNTEAFF TGTGCCAGCAGCTCCGATCGGAGGGTCCCGAACACTGAAGCTTTCTTT TRBJ1-1 once 16 TRBV7-2 NA
CASSLGGDGAYEQYF TGTGCCAGCAGTTTGGGGGGAGATGGGGCCTACGAGCAGTACTTC TRBJ2-7 NA 15 TRBV27 NA
CASSLGSMRERTEAFF TGCGCCAGCAGCTTGGGGAGTATGAGGGAACGGACTGAAGCTTTCTTT TRBJ1-1 NA 16 TRBV5-1 NA
CASPIRVVTYEQYF TGTGCCAGCCCCATCCGGGTTGTAACCTACGAGCAGTACTTC TRBJ2-7 NA 14 TRBV5-8 NA
CASSQGSSYNSPLHF TGCGCCAGCAGCCAAGGGAGTTCCTATAATTCACCCCTCCACTTT TRBJ1-6 NA 15 TRBV4-3 NA
CASSLEQGGSQAFF TGTGCCAGCAGTTTAGAACAGGGGGGGTCGCAGGCTTTCTTT TRBJ1-1 NA 14 TRBV28 TRBD1
CASEQGTPSNQPQHF TGTGCCTCAGAACAGGGAACGCCTAGCAATCAGCCCCAGCATTTT TRBJ1-5 NA 15 TRBV2 NA
CASSQPKNTEAFF TGTGCCAGCAGCCAACCTAAGAACACTGAAGCTTTCTTT TRBJ1-1 NA 13 TRBV3-1/TRBV3-2 NA
CASNPREVYGTEAFF TGTGCCAGCAACCCGAGGGAGGTGTATGGCACTGAAGCTTTCTTT TRBJ1-1 NA 15 TRBV27 NA
CASSPDRGEGYTF TGCGCCAGCAGTCCGGACAGGGGCGAGGGCTACACCTTC TRBJ1-2 NA 13 TRBV5-1 TRBD1
CASSLGSGGTYNEQFF TGTGCCAGCAGCTTAGGAAGCGGGGGGACTTACAATGAGCAGTTCTTC TRBJ2-1 NA 16 TRBV7-9 TRBD2
CASSQDLAGLTGYTF TGCGCCAGCAGCCAAGATTTGGCGGGGTTGACTGGCTACACCTTC TRBJ1-2 NA 15 TRBV4-3 NA
CASSPVAGGQETQYF TGTGCCAGCTCACCAGTAGCGGGGGGCCAAGAGACCCAGTACTTC TRBJ2-5 NA 15 TRBV18 TRBD2
CASSLGLGYNEQFF TGTGCCAGCAGCTTGGGACTAGGGTACAATGAGCAGTTCTTC TRBJ2-1 NA 14 TRBV7-2 TRBD2
CAGLAKSSYNEQFF TGTGCCGGACTAGCAAAATCATCTTACAATGAGCAGTTCTTC TRBJ2-1 NA 14 TRBV30 TRBD2
CASSKDARVVSYEQYF TGTGCCAGCAGCAAAGACGCCAGGGTGGTCTCCTACGAGCAGTACTTC TRBJ2-7 NA 16 TRBV21-1 NA
CASSYSARDNEQFF TGTGCCAGCAGTTACTCGGCCAGGGACAATGAGCAGTTCTTC TRBJ2-1 NA 14 TRBV6-5 NA
CASSFGAGRSTDTQYF TGCGCCAGCAGCTTCGGTGCGGGCCGGAGCACAGATACGCAGTATTTT TRBJ2-3 NA 16 TRBV5-1 NA
CASSEGLLGDIQYF TGTGCCAGCAGTGAGGGACTTCTCGGGGACATTCAGTACTTC TRBJ2-4 few 14 TRBV6-1 NA
CASSYQQGVGRDEQFF TGTGCCAGCAGTTACCAACAGGGGGTGGGTCGCGATGAGCAGTTCTTC TRBJ2-1 once 16 TRBV6-2/TRBV6-3 TRBD1
CASTRDRGLYNEQFF TGTGCCAGCACCCGGGACAGGGGATTATACAATGAGCAGTTCTTC TRBJ2-1 NA 15 TRBV6-5 TRBD1
CASSGGQGANTGELFF TGTGCCAGCAGCGGTGGACAGGGGGCGAACACCGGGGAGCTGTTTTTT TRBJ2-2 NA 16 TRBV9 TRBD1
CASSLVGTQETQYF TGTGCCAGCAGCTTAGTGGGCACACAAGAGACCCAGTACTTC TRBJ2-5 NA 14 TRBV7-9 NA
CASSLTGLQGGELFF TGTGCCAGCAGTTTAACAGGGTTACAAGGCGGGGAGCTGTTTTTT TRBJ2-2 NA 15 TRBV6-2/TRBV6-3 NA
CASSSGTGRNSPLHF TGTGCCAGCAGCTCCGGGACAGGTAGAAATTCACCCCTCCACTTT TRBJ1-6 NA 15 TRBV5-6 TRBD1
CSVAVSYEQYF TGCAGCGTTGCTGTCTCCTACGAGCAGTACTTC TRBJ2-7 NA 11 TRBV29-1 NA
CASSQAHRGRFYEQYF TGCGCCAGCAGCCAAGCTCACAGGGGCCGCTTCTACGAGCAGTACTTC TRBJ2-7 NA 16 TRBV4-1 TRBD1
CASSQERTGSSYEQYF TGCGCCAGCAGCCAAGAACGGACAGGGAGCTCCTACGAGCAGTACTTC TRBJ2-7 NA 16 TRBV4-1 TRBD1
CASNPGGSETQYF TGTGCCAGCAATCCGGGGGGGTCAGAGACCCAGTACTTC TRBJ2-5 NA 13 TRBV6-5 TRBD2
CASSLGTTPGQETQYF TGCGCCAGCAGCCTTGGGACTACCCCGGGGCAAGAGACCCAGTACTTC TRBJ2-5 NA 16 TRBV4-1 TRBD2
CASSLPLVTGELFF TGTGCCAGCAGCCTCCCCCTAGTCACCGGGGAGCTGTTTTTT TRBJ2-2 NA 14 TRBV7-9 NA
CASSYLPGGGEKLFF TGTGCCAGCAGCTACCTCCCGGGGGGCGGTGAAAAACTGTTTTTT TRBJ1-4 NA 15 TRBV7-2 NA
CASSLTGALLTETQYF TGCGCCAGCAGCCTAACAGGGGCCCTCCTTACAGAGACCCAGTACTTC TRBJ2-5 NA 16 TRBV4-1 TRBD1
CASRAGTGNTEAFF TGTGCCAGCAGGGCCGGGACAGGAAACACTGAAGCTTTCTTT TRBJ1-1 few 14 TRBV19 TRBD1
CAWSVNSLNTEAFF TGTGCCTGGAGTGTTAACAGCTTGAACACTGAAGCTTTCTTT TRBJ1-1 NA 14 TRBV30 NA
CASSFGTSFSETQYF TGTGCCAGCAGCTTTGGGACTAGCTTTTCAGAGACCCAGTACTTC TRBJ2-5 NA 15 TRBV5-4 TRBD2
CASSLSKKVGLAKNEQFF TGTGCCAGCAGTTTATCGAAAAAGGTGGGACTAGCGAAAAATGAGCAGTTCTTC TRBJ2-1 NA 18 TRBV27 TRBD2
CAWSAPTGFHGYTF TGTGCCTGGAGTGCCCCGACAGGGTTCCATGGCTACACCTTC TRBJ1-2 NA 14 TRBV30 TRBD1
CASMEARFNNEKLFF TGCGCCAGCATGGAGGCAAGGTTTAATAATGAAAAACTGTTTTTT TRBJ1-4 NA 15 TRBV10-2 NA
CASSPEPGGPSGETQYF TGTGCCAGCAGCCCTGAGCCGGGGGGGCCGTCTGGAGAGACCCAGTACTTC TRBJ2-5 NA 17 TRBV3-1/TRBV3-2 TRBD2
CASSMTFQSSYEQYF TGTGCCAGTAGTATGACATTCCAAAGTTCCTACGAGCAGTACTTC TRBJ2-7 NA 15 TRBV19 NA
CSVDGRGRGYNEQFF TGCAGCGTTGATGGAAGGGGGCGCGGGTACAATGAGCAGTTCTTC TRBJ2-1 NA 15 TRBV29-1 TRBD1
CASSLGGSGYQETQYF TGCGCCAGCAGCTTGGGGGGTAGCGGGTACCAAGAGACCCAGTACTTC TRBJ2-5 NA 16 TRBV5-1 TRBD2
CASSESREVYGYTF TGTGCCAGCAGTGAATCCCGAGAGGTGTATGGCTACACCTTC TRBJ1-2 NA 14 TRBV2 NA
CASSEQVNQPQHF TGTGCCAGCTCCGAGCAGGTTAATCAGCCCCAGCATTTT TRBJ1-5 NA 13 TRBV18 NA
CAISAGVADTQYF TGTGCCATCAGTGCCGGGGTGGCAGATACGCAGTATTTT TRBJ2-3 NA 13 TRBV10-3 NA
CAWRGNRYTEAFF TGTGCCTGGAGGGGAAACAGGTACACTGAAGCTTTCTTT TRBJ1-1 NA 13 TRBV30 NA
CSAQRGGYGYTF TGCAGCGCCCAACGGGGGGGCTATGGCTACACCTTC TRBJ1-2 NA 12 TRBV29-1 NA
CASSQGKGQGETQYF TGTGCCAGCAGCCAAGGCAAGGGTCAGGGAGAGACCCAGTACTTC TRBJ2-5 NA 15 TRBV3-1/TRBV3-2 NA
CSVERTVGTDTQYF TGCAGCGTTGAGAGGACAGTTGGTACAGATACGCAGTATTTT TRBJ2-3 NA 14 TRBV29-1 NA
CASSQHPGEGVYGYTF TGTGCCAGCAGCCAACATCCAGGGGAAGGGGTCTATGGCTACACCTTC TRBJ1-2 once 16 TRBV3-1/TRBV3-2 NA
CASSLDDSFTEAFF TGTGCCAGCAGCTTAGATGACAGCTTCACTGAAGCTTTCTTT TRBJ1-1 once 14 TRBV7-8 NA
CASSLDRGQETQYF TGCGCCAGCAGCTTGGATCGGGGGCAAGAGACCCAGTACTTC TRBJ2-5 NA 14 TRBV5-1 NA